What follows are 19 T cell receptor beta chains derived from one specimen sequenced in a study of spatial heterogeneity in lung cancer. As to time point: sample taken at primary tumor resection. Extraction of whole RNA from tumor, nontumor lung or frozen PBMC preceded unsorted sequencing. TCRdb reanalysed the 5' RACE reads using MiXCR and keeps one entry per CDR3 protein. The sample carries some 21,000 distinct CDR3 sequences, approximately 4.5% recorded once. The sample was PBMCs, taken at surgery. These receptors were collected from a male donor with early-stage non-small cell lung cancer.

Many counts were recorded for this clonotype. V usage is TRBV9 and J usage is TRBJ1-1; D might be TRBD1 (5 bases). Germline V gene sequence: CDR1 SGDLS, CDR2 YYNGEE. V lost 1 base and J lost 4, with 17 bases in between. This CDR3 is built from 16 residues. CDR3 protein: CASSVYPVDSPTEAFF. The CDR3 DNA reads TGTGCCAGCAGCGTATACCCCGTTGACAGCCCCACTGAAGCTTTCTTT.

This clonotype was found many times. This chain connects TRBV4-2 to TRBJ1-1; weak D call: TRBD1 (5 bases). Germline-derived CDR1 and CDR2 are LGHNA and YNFKEQ. The CDR3 runs to 15 residues. With 4 bases removed from V and 2 bases from J, the gap between germline ends came to 14 bases. The CDR3 sequence: CASSPSTEHNTEAFF. The DNA for the CDR3 is TGTGCCAGCAGCCCTTCGACAGAGCATAACACTGAAGCTTTCTTT.

This clonotype was picked up a small number of times. The chain employs TRBV5-1 and TRBJ1-5, with a tentative D call TRBD1 (5 bases). This CDR3 has 17 residues. Trimming shortened V by 0 bases and J by 3 bases, and 16 bases separated the two germline ends. Germline V CDR1 and CDR2: SGHRS, YFSETQ. CDR3 nucleotides: TGCGCCAGCAGCTTGGGTCCCCTGGGGGAAATCAATCAGCCCCAGCATTTT. This sequence encodes CASSLGPLGEINQPQHF.

This clonotype occurred many times. The J gene is TRBJ2-3, the V gene TRBV27; 13 positions match TRBD2. Germline V lookup: CDR1 MNHEY, CDR2 SMNVEV (reference sequence). CDR3 length: 16 residues. Trimming took 1 base from V and 4 from J; bases not matched to a gene: 2. CDR3 residues: CASSLYTSGGADTQYF. The CDR3, as DNA: TGTGCCAGCAGTTTATATACTAGCGGGGGGGCAGATACGCAGTATTTT.

This clonotype was detected many times. The CDR3: CASSFGTGELFF. Written as DNA, the CDR3 is TGTGCCAGCAGTTTCGGCACCGGGGAGCTGTTTTTT. The rearrangement uses TRBV28 and TRBJ2-2, with D unresolved. Between the trimmed V and J ends, which lost 3 bases and 4 bases, there was a span of 3 bases. From germline, CDR1 is MDHEN and CDR2 SYDVKM. The CDR3 is made up of 12 amino acids.

At least ten counts were recorded for this clonotype. The chain joins TRBV28 to TRBJ1-1; no definite D call. This CDR3 contains 13 residues. The V and J ends lost 6 bases and 5 bases respectively, with 13 bases between them. Germline CDR1 is MDHEN and CDR2 is SYDVKM. CDR3 nucleotide sequence: TGTGCCAGCAGCGGCTGGCTTCGAACTGAAGCTTTCTTT. It encodes CASSGWLRTEAFF.

There are many counts of this clonotype. The V and J genes are TRBV4-3 and TRBJ1-6; D remains unclear. In germline, CDR1 is LGHNA, CDR2 YSLEER. This CDR3 comprises 15 residues. Trimming removed 1 base at V and 6 bases at J, with 10 bases between. This chain's CDR3 is CASSQGKNSNSPLHF. Written as DNA, the CDR3 is TGCGCCAGCAGCCAAGGGAAGAATTCTAATTCACCCCTCCACTTT.

This clonotype was detected ten times or more. The CDR3 DNA sequence: TGCGCCAGCAGCCAGCTTTTCGATACGCAGTATTTT. Protein: CASSQLFDTQYF. V usage is TRBV4-1 and J usage is TRBJ2-3, with D uncertain. Germline values: CDR1 MGHRA, CDR2 YSYEKL. The CDR3 sequence is 12 residues long. Trimming cost V 3 bases and J 6 bases, with 7 bases left between them.

Many counts were recorded for this clonotype. V and J are TRBV28 and TRBJ2-1; no clear D. Deletions cut 3 bases from V and 8 bases from J, with 5 bases between. Per germline, CDR1 MDHEN and CDR2 SYDVKM. The CDR3 has 11 amino acids. The CDR3 protein is CASSLSDEQFF. In nucleotides, the CDR3 is TGTGCCAGCAGTTTGTCGGATGAGCAGTTCTTC.

This clonotype was recorded many times. One end of the junction does not line up with germline, which may come from a read error. The rearrangement links TRBV20-1 to TRBJ1-4; 7 nucleotides agree with TRBD1. Germline V gene data show CDR1 as DFQATT and CDR2 as SNEGSKA (reference sequence). The CDR3 totals 15 residues. Here the CDR3 reads CSARDYRGKYEKLFF. The DNA of the CDR3 is TGCAGTGCTCGAGATTACAGGGGAAAATATGAAAAACTGTTTTTT.

This clonotype was seen ten or more times. The gene calls are TRBV12-3 or TRBV12-4 and TRBJ2-3; TRBD2 matches 7 bases. The CDR3 spans 14 residues. V dropped 5 bases and J dropped 4; count of bases not matched to a gene: 6. The chain's CDR3 is CASSPQRGPDTQYF. In DNA form, the CDR3 reads TGTGCCAGCAGTCCCCAGCGGGGCCCAGATACGCAGTATTTT.

This clonotype occurred a few times. The V call is TRBV11-2, the J call TRBJ2-7; D is perhaps TRBD1 or TRBD2 (6 bases each). Germline CDR1 reads SGHAT; CDR2 reads FQNNGV. The CDR3 contains 14 residues. V lost 6 bases and J lost 7, with 19 bases in between. The CDR3 nucleotides are TGTGCCAGCAGAGGGACATCCGGAGGGGAAGAGCAGTACTTC. Protein: CASRGTSGGEEQYF.

Details on this clonotype: A much larger clone lies one base from this, so it may be a read error. The gene calls are TRBV3-1 and TRBJ1-6; no definite D call. Germline V gives CDR1 LGHDT, CDR2 YNNKEL (reference sequence). Deletions cut 4 bases from V and 7 bases from J, with 14 bases between. The CDR3 consists of 15 residues. In nucleotides, the CDR3 is TGTGCCAGCAGCCTCGTAGACCTGGTGAATTCACCCCTCCACTTT. Its translation: CASSLVDLVNSPLHF.

At least ten counts were recorded for this clonotype. The genes are TRBV7-2 and TRBJ2-1; D perhaps matches TRBD1 (7 bases). V was cut by 7 bases and J by 2 bases, with 18 bases left in between. The V gene's germline CDR1 is SGHTA and CDR2 FQGNSA. The CDR3 is 16 residues long. CDR3 loop: CASIDLARGAYNEQFF. CDR3 bases: TGTGCCAGCATCGATCTAGCCAGGGGGGCCTACAATGAGCAGTTCTTC.

This clonotype was observed many times. The chain couples TRBV4-1 to TRBJ2-1; tentative D call: TRBD2 (6 bases). Germline assignment: CDR1 MGHRA and CDR2 YSYEKL. The V end lost 1 base, the J end lost 4 bases, and 17 bases lay between the germline ends. The CDR3 sequence is 17 residues long. The CDR3 loop is CASSQVEGTSAYNEQFF. CDR3 bases: TGCGCCAGCAGCCAAGTGGAGGGGACTTCAGCTTACAATGAGCAGTTCTTC.

This clonotype was counted between two and nine times. This chain joins TRBV24-1 and TRBJ2-7; maybe TRBD1 (6 bases). Germline V CDR1 and CDR2: KGHDR, SFDVKD. Trimming took off 5 bases at V and 3 bases at J, with 28 bases between the two ends. There are 19 residues in the CDR3. Here the CDR3 reads CATSADTGCSLIYGYEQYF. CDR3 nucleotides: TGTGCCACCAGTGCCGACACAGGGTGCTCTTTGATTTACGGCTACGAGCAGTACTTC.

This clonotype was seen more than once but under ten times. CDR3 sequence: CASRMTGGEQYF. In DNA, the CDR3 is TGTGCCAGCAGGATGACAGGGGGCGAGCAGTACTTC. The rearrangement uses TRBV6-5 and TRBJ2-7, with TRBD1 matching 9 bases. From germline, CDR1 is MNHEY and CDR2 SVGAGI. Trimming removed 6 bases from V and 6 bases from J; junction bases left unmatched: 3. The CDR3 extends over 12 amino acids.

This clonotype was counted ten times or more. The chain is built from TRBV7-2 and TRBJ2-1; 9 nucleotides match TRBD1. The trim removed 6 bases at V and 8 bases at J, leaving 11 bases unmatched. Germline CDR1 is SGHTA and CDR2 is FQGNSA. The CDR3 sequence is 15 residues long. CDR3 DNA: TGTGCCAGCAGGACGGCGGGACAGGGTATACATGAGCAGTTCTTC. Translation: CASRTAGQGIHEQFF.

The sample holds many counts of this clonotype. V is TRBV27 and J is TRBJ1-1, with D possibly TRBD1 on 5 matching bases. V was trimmed by 7 bases and J by 0 bases, leaving 12 bases between them. CDR1 and CDR2 from the germline V gene are MNHEY and SMNVEV (reference sequence). The length of the CDR3 is 14 residues. CDR3 amino acids: CASTRGGLNTEAFF. The DNA for the CDR3 is TGTGCCAGCACACGGGGGGGTCTGAACACTGAAGCTTTCTTT.